A selection of T cell receptor beta chains follows, all from one sample in a study of shared clonotypes between healthy human individuals. Produced via immunoSEQ multiplex PCR; TCRdb's table is partial and in-frame only. This repertoire shows about 530,000 clones, 75% to 80% found once; its top ten account for roughly an eighth. The sequenced sample consisted of PBMCs. The receptor source for this set is a woman aged 40-49 years in good health. Some clones in this sample may be carry-over from other donors' samples. CDR3s include the opening cysteine and the closing phenylalanine or tryptophan. A D gene is named only where the DNA matches it firmly. Size is omitted from some rows. Given values are once, few, many or a class for expanded clones.

V gene	D gene	J gene	clone size	CDR3 protein	CDR3 DNA
TRBV29-1	TRBD2	TRBJ2-7	NA	CSVVRHPGGNYEQYF	TGCAGCGTTGTCCGCCATCCGGGAGGGAACTACGAGCAGTACTTC
TRBV11-2	NA	TRBJ1-1	NA	CASSLVPSGQGRPDTEAFF	TGTGCCAGCAGCTTAGTCCCCTCGGGGCAGGGTCGTCCGGACACTGAAGCTTTCTTT
TRBV20-1	NA	TRBJ1-2	NA	CSARDGGYTF	TGCAGTGCTAGAGACGGGGGCTACACCTTC
TRBV28	NA	TRBJ1-2	NA	CASSLVTRHNGYTF	TGTGCCAGCAGTTTGGTAACGAGACATAATGGCTACACCTTC
TRBV7-9	TRBD2	TRBJ2-2	few	CASSPGLADVNTGELFF	TGTGCCAGCAGCCCCGGCCTAGCGGACGTGAACACCGGGGAGCTGTTTTTT
TRBV5-1	NA	TRBJ1-5	NA	CASRETGGNQPQHF	TGCGCCAGCAGAGAGACGGGGGGCAATCAGCCCCAGCATTTT
TRBV30	NA	TRBJ1-1	NA	CAWQTGYTEAFF	TGTGCCTGGCAAACAGGGTACACTGAAGCTTTCTTT
TRBV4-1	NA	TRBJ1-2	NA	CASSQLDSQYGYTF	TGCGCCAGCAGCCAACTGGACAGCCAATATGGCTACACCTTC
TRBV5-4	NA	TRBJ2-7	NA	CASSPNAGTHTYEQYF	TGTGCCAGCAGCCCAAATGCCGGGACACACACCTACGAGCAGTACTTC
TRBV27	NA	TRBJ2-7	NA	CASSLSWGFHEQYF	TGTGCCAGCAGTTTAAGCTGGGGGTTCCACGAGCAGTACTTC
TRBV5-4	NA	TRBJ1-4	few	CASSLAEGANEKLFF	TGTGCCAGCAGCTTGGCCGAGGGGGCTAATGAAAAACTGTTTTTT
TRBV19	NA	TRBJ1-2	NA	CASSILGYGYTF	TGTGCCAGTAGTATACTTGGGTATGGCTACACCTTC
TRBV28	TRBD1	TRBJ1-1	NA	CASSLSDTGVFEAFF	TGTGCCAGCAGCTTATCCGACACAGGGGTGTTTGAAGCTTTCTTT
TRBV29-1	TRBD1	TRBJ1-5	NA	CSAGQGDGQPQHF	TGCAGCGCTGGACAGGGAGATGGTCAGCCCCAGCATTTT
TRBV5-1	NA	TRBJ2-7	NA	CASSLVGTSYEQYF	TGCGCCAGCAGCTTGGTTGGGACGTCCTACGAGCAGTACTTC
TRBV4-1	TRBD2	TRBJ2-3	NA	CASSQLLAGSTDTQYF	TGCGCCAGCAGCCAATTGTTAGCGGGAAGCACAGATACGCAGTATTTT
TRBV29-1	NA	TRBJ2-1	many	CSVGARVHEQFF	TGCAGCGTCGGAGCCAGGGTCCATGAGCAGTTCTTC
TRBV28	NA	TRBJ2-1	once	CASIDRNYNEQFF	TGTGCCAGCATAGACAGGAACTACAATGAGCAGTTCTTC
TRBV7-8	NA	TRBJ1-5	NA	CASSLGFGRGQPQHF	TGTGCCAGCAGCTTAGGCTTTGGTCGGGGTCAGCCCCAGCATTTT
TRBV18	NA	TRBJ1-1	NA	CASSPRGREAFF	TGTGCCAGCTCACCAAGGGGTAGGGAAGCTTTCTTT
TRBV5-4	TRBD1	TRBJ1-2	NA	CASSPAWGQGENYGYTF	TGTGCCAGCAGCCCGGCTTGGGGACAGGGTGAGAACTATGGCTACACCTTC
TRBV18	TRBD1	TRBJ1-1	NA	CASSPPGTDLNTEAFF	TGTGCCAGCTCACCACCCGGGACAGATTTGAACACTGAAGCTTTCTTT
TRBV30	NA	TRBJ1-5	NA	CAWSDGGNQPQHF	TGTGCCTGGAGTGACGGGGGCAACCAGCCCCAGCATTTT
TRBV28	NA	TRBJ1-4	NA	CACRMLTNEKLFF	TGTGCCTGCCGAATGTTAACTAATGAAAAACTGTTTTTT
TRBV5-1	NA	TRBJ2-3	NA	CASSLEGSTDTQYF	TGCGCCAGCAGCTTGGAGGGGAGCACAGATACGCAGTATTTT
TRBV10-3	NA	TRBJ2-5	NA	CAIAGVQETQYF	TGTGCCATCGCAGGGGTGCAAGAGACCCAGTACTTC
TRBV28	NA	TRBJ2-7	NA	CASSFTTSRYF	TGTGCCAGCAGTTTCACAACCTCCCGGTACTTC
TRBV7-9	NA	TRBJ1-4	NA	CASSPTGSTNEKLFF	TGTGCCAGCAGCCCTACAGGATCAACTAATGAAAAACTGTTTTTT
TRBV9	NA	TRBJ2-1	NA	CASSPEASEQFF	TGTGCCAGCAGCCCAGAGGCTTCTGAGCAGTTCTTC
TRBV29-1	NA	TRBJ2-5	once	CSVGTRETQYF	TGCAGCGTTGGCACAAGAGAGACCCAGTACTTC
TRBV5-4	TRBD1	TRBJ1-1	few	CASSGGGQGGTEAFF	TGTGCCAGCAGCGGCGGTGGACAGGGAGGTACTGAAGCTTTCTTT
TRBV5-1	NA	TRBJ2-3	NA	CASSLANKGAQYF	TGCGCCAGCAGCTTGGCCAATAAGGGGGCGCAGTATTTT
TRBV27	TRBD2	TRBJ2-1	many	CASIRFGVRTSGSIPVRIHEQFF	TGTGCCAGCATTCGCTTTGGGGTTAGGACTAGCGGGAGTATCCCGGTGAGGATACATGAGCAGTTCTTC
TRBV19	TRBD1	TRBJ2-5	NA	CASSIGTEKGTQYF	TGTGCCAGTAGTATCGGGACAGAAAAGGGGACCCAGTACTTC
TRBV11-2	TRBD2	TRBJ2-3	many	CASSFERTLAGGSTDTQYF	TGTGCCAGCAGCTTCGAACGGACGCTAGCGGGAGGGAGCACAGATACGCAGTATTTT
TRBV28	TRBD1	TRBJ2-4	NA	CASMGQETSIQYF	TGTGCCAGCATGGGACAGGAAACAAGCATTCAGTACTTC
TRBV7-2	TRBD1	TRBJ2-7	NA	CASSLDPGQYYEQYF	TGTGCCAGCAGCTTAGACCCGGGACAGTACTACGAGCAGTACTTC
TRBV6-5	NA	TRBJ1-3	NA	CASSYDSSSGNTIYF	TGTGCCAGCAGTTACGACAGTAGCTCTGGAAACACCATATATTTT
TRBV28	TRBD1	TRBJ1-4	once	CASSRGGTDEKLFF	TGTGCCAGCAGCCGCGGCGGGACAGACGAAAAACTGTTTTTT
TRBV28	TRBD1	TRBJ1-1	NA	CASSIRTGEGAFF	TGTGCCAGCAGCATCCGGACAGGGGAGGGAGCTTTCTTT
TRBV4-1	NA	TRBJ2-7	NA	CASSQGIFSYEQYF	TGCGCCAGCAGCCAAGGAATTTTCTCCTACGAGCAGTACTTC
TRBV4-1	TRBD1	TRBJ2-7	NA	CASSPGQGAPEQYF	TGCGCCAGCAGCCCCGGACAGGGGGCGCCCGAGCAGTACTTC
TRBV11-2	NA	TRBJ2-5	NA	CASSLVFAQGFETQYF	TGTGCCAGCAGCTTAGTGTTTGCACAGGGCTTTGAGACCCAGTACTTC
TRBV12-5	TRBD1	TRBJ1-1	NA	CASGLYRGQGVPQEAFF	TGTGCTAGTGGTTTGTACCGAGGACAGGGCGTCCCACAGGAAGCTTTCTTT
TRBV30	NA	TRBJ1-1	NA	CAWSVRGSNEAFF	TGTGCCTGGAGTGTCCGGGGCTCGAATGAAGCTTTCTTT
TRBV18	TRBD2	TRBJ2-1	NA	CASSQGSGRYNEQFF	TGTGCCAGCTCACAGGGGAGCGGGAGGTACAATGAGCAGTTCTTC
TRBV9	NA	TRBJ2-5	NA	CASSVSTNTGHLGKETQYF	TGTGCCAGCAGCGTGTCCACTAACACCGGCCACCTAGGAAAAGAGACCCAGTACTTC
TRBV19	NA	TRBJ2-3	once	CASGGMVWDTQYF	TGTGCCAGTGGGGGGATGGTCTGGGATACGCAGTATTTT
TRBV5-1	TRBD1	TRBJ2-1	NA	CASSPGTGRNEQFF	TGCGCCAGCAGCCCAGGGACAGGGCGCAATGAGCAGTTCTTC
TRBV2	NA	TRBJ1-4	once	CASSEWRNNEKLFF	TGTGCCAGCAGTGAATGGAGAAACAATGAAAAACTGTTTTTT
TRBV6-1	NA	TRBJ2-6	NA	CASSEAVGSGANVLTF	TGTGCCAGCAGTGAAGCCGTGGGCTCTGGGGCCAACGTCCTGACTTTC
TRBV11-1	TRBD1	TRBJ2-5	NA	CASSARDRGETQYF	TGTGCCAGCAGCGCCCGGGACAGAGGAGAGACCCAGTACTTC
TRBV7-2	NA	TRBJ2-3	NA	CASSFAEGTDTQYF	TGTGCCAGCAGCTTCGCGGAGGGCACAGATACGCAGTATTTT
TRBV5-1	NA	TRBJ2-3	NA	CASRPSGGGGADTQYF	TGCGCCAGCAGACCCTCGGGTGGAGGGGGGGCAGATACGCAGTATTTT
TRBV4-3	TRBD2	TRBJ2-1	NA	CASSQAGRGRAGNEQFF	TGCGCCAGCAGCCAAGCAGGGCGCGGGAGGGCCGGCAATGAGCAGTTCTTC